The 15 T cell receptor beta chains listed next were all sequenced from one sample in a study of T cell repertoires in cytomegalovirus infection. A single record per CDR3 protein comes from TCRdb applying MiXCR to the reads. The sample lists around 530,000 distinct CDR3 sequences, more than 20% occurring once. Sequencing was performed on PBMCs. The receptors here all came from a human donor in good health (CMV status not recorded). Some clones in this sample may be carry-over from other donors' samples.

This clonotype was seen ten or more times. CDR3 nucleotides: TGTGCCAGCAGCTTAGCGGGAGCGGGAGGGATCAATGAGCAGTTCTTC. This translates into CASSLAGAGGINEQFF. The V call is TRBV7-2, the J call TRBJ2-1, with TRBD2 matching over 10 bases. CDR1 and CDR2 (germline): SGHTA, FQGNSA. The V segment lost 0 bases and the J segment 6 bases; nucleotides outside the gene matches: 5. The CDR3 sequence is 16 residues long.

As DNA, the CDR3 is TGCGCCAGCAGTGAGTCAACTAGCGGGAGGTTGGAGACCCAGTACTTC. It specifies CASSESTSGRLETQYF. This chain links TRBV10-2 with TRBJ2-5, with 12 bases lining up with TRBD2. The V gene end was trimmed by 0 bases and the J gene end by 5 bases; junction bases not matched to a gene: 4. From germline, CDR1 is WSHSY and CDR2 SAAADI. The CDR3 sequence is 16 residues long.

This chain connects TRBV6-8 to TRBJ2-5, with TRBD2 matching 7 bases. The CDR3 spans 15 residues. The junction had 5 bases not matched to a gene; V was cut back by 2 bases and J by 2 bases. Looked up from germline, CDR1 is MNHGY and CDR2 is SAAAGT. Written as DNA, the CDR3 is TGTGCCAGCAGTTACGGGACTACATCACAAGAGACCCAGTACTTC. This codes for CASSYGTTSQETQYF.

This chain joins TRBV7-2 and TRBJ1-1; D is unclear. Germline values: CDR1 SGHTA, CDR2 FQGNSA. The CDR3 sequence is 14 residues long. Trimming pared 0 bases from V and 4 bases from J, leaving 9 bases between. In nucleotides, the CDR3 is TGTGCCAGCAGCTTAGCGGGGATGGTCACTGAAGCTTTCTTT. Translated: CASSLAGMVTEAFF.

As DNA, the CDR3 is TGTGCCTGGAGTGTACCGGGCAGGGGTTTGGATGGCTACACCTTC. This gives the protein CAWSVPGRGLDGYTF. The chain is built from TRBV30 and TRBJ1-2; possible D gene TRBD1, 6 bases. The ends were cut back, 0 bases at V and 6 bases at J, with 17 bases in the middle. The CDR3 is 15 residues long. CDR1 GTSNPN and CDR2 SVGIG come from the germline V gene (reference sequence).

This clonotype has at least ten counts. The chain carries TRBV7-2 and TRBJ1-1; weak D call: TRBD1 (5 bases). This CDR3 has 12 amino acids. V was shortened by 5 bases and J by 8 bases, with 12 bases between the two germline ends. In germline, CDR1 is SGHTA, CDR2 FQGNSA. The CDR3 spells CASSMRGGEAFF. CDR3 sequence (DNA): TGTGCCAGCAGCATGAGGGGTGGGGAAGCTTTCTTT.

This sequence joins TRBV6-1 and TRBJ2-5; unclear D gene. V lost 1 base and J lost 7, with 13 bases in between. The CDR3 covers 14 residues. Germline V lookup: CDR1 MNHNS, CDR2 SASEGT. CDR3 protein: CASSEVGVVGTQYF. CDR3 DNA sequence: TGTGCCAGCAGTGAAGTTGGGGTTGTTGGGACCCAGTACTTC.

This clonotype was observed many times. This chain links TRBV7-8 with TRBJ2-7; 8 nucleotides line up with TRBD2. The CDR3 sequence is 15 residues long. V shed 3 bases, J shed 4 bases, and the junction held 8 bases outside the gene matches. Germline assignment: CDR1 SGHVS and CDR2 FQNEAQ. CDR3: CASSFRMGLGYEQYF. In nucleotides, the CDR3 is TGTGCCAGCAGCTTCCGAATGGGACTAGGATACGAGCAGTACTTC.

There are a few counts of this clonotype. V is TRBV6-6 and J is TRBJ1-5; 10 nucleotides line up with TRBD1. J gave up 7 bases and V 0 bases, and 18 bases lay outside the gene matches. CDR3 size: 20 residues. Germline V gene sequence: CDR1 MNHNY, CDR2 SVGAGI (reference sequence). CDR3 sequence reads: CASSYSLGTGVLSGRQPQHF. In DNA form, the CDR3 reads TGTGCCAGCAGTTACTCTCTTGGGACAGGGGTCCTCTCAGGTAGACAGCCCCAGCATTTT.

V and J are TRBV7-9 and TRBJ2-7, with TRBD1 matching 8 bases. V shed 7 bases and J 4 bases; nucleotides not matched to a gene: 9. Germline V lookup: CDR1 SEHNR, CDR2 FQNEAQ (reference sequence). The CDR3 contains 14 residues. As DNA, the CDR3 is TGTGCCAGCACCGCCTTCGGGACAGGTTACGAGCAGTACGTC. The encoded protein is CASTAFGTGYEQYV.

This clonotype was detected a few times. V and J are TRBV12-3 or TRBV12-4 and TRBJ2-1; D is undetermined. This CDR3 comprises 12 residues. Trimming pared 6 bases from V and 7 bases from J, leaving 10 bases between. The CDR3 spells CASSSTPNEQFF. CDR3 nucleotides: TGTGCCAGCAGCTCCACCCCGAATGAGCAGTTCTTC.

This clonotype was counted only a few times. The V and J genes are TRBV3-1 and TRBJ2-7, with 7 bases identical to TRBD1. From germline, CDR1 is LGHDT and CDR2 YNNKEL (reference sequence). This CDR3 region has 13 residues. J lost 4 bases, V lost 3 bases, and 3 bases had no gene match. The CDR3 reads CASSHPTGYEQYF. In DNA, the CDR3 is TGTGCCAGCAGCCACCCGACAGGGTACGAGCAGTACTTC.

This chain links TRBV19 with TRBJ2-2, with D unclear. Germline V lookup: CDR1 LNHDA, CDR2 SQIVND (reference sequence). Trimming took off 3 bases at V and 6 bases at J, with 8 bases between the two ends. This CDR3 is built from 13 residues. For the CDR3, the DNA is TGTGCCAGTAGTATTAAGAGGCCCGGGGAGCTGTTTTTT. Translated, it gives CASSIKRPGELFF.

This clonotype was counted many times. The chain has TRBV11-1 and TRBJ2-3; 11 positions agree with TRBD2. The V and J ends lost 1 base and 1 base, in that order; junction bases with no gene match: 1. CDR3 length: 16 residues. The V gene's germline CDR1 is SGHAT and CDR2 FQDESV (reference sequence). The CDR3 region is CASSLGTSGRTDTQYF. For the CDR3, the DNA is TGTGCCAGCAGCTTAGGGACTAGCGGGCGCACAGATACGCAGTATTTT.

This clonotype showed up just a few times. The chain links TRBV12-3 or TRBV12-4 to TRBJ2-7; D gene uncertain. This CDR3 comprises 14 residues. The V end lost 3 bases, the J end lost 5 bases, and 14 bases lay between the germline ends. The CDR3 sequence: CASSLGKSSHEQYF. The CDR3, as DNA: TGTGCCAGCAGTTTGGGCAAAAGTAGCCACGAGCAGTACTTC.